What follows is one TCR beta chain and its context. This record belongs to a study of blood T cell repertoires in COVID-19. The wider study: Acute and convalescent COVID-19 specimens originated in the United States, Italy and Spain.

Ages ranged from roughly 18 to 100 years, with residence in some 25 US areas. Grouping used clinical history reported by participants in a survey and questionnaire. The CDR3 runs to 13 residues. The germline gives CDR1 LNHDA, CDR2 SQIVND (reference sequence). Trimming stripped 7 bases from V and 6 bases from J, with 13 bases between. Authors' analysis steps: Counts of nucleated cells, estimated from reference gene primer amplification, were obtained. Assay used: immunoSEQ multiplex PCR; TCRdb lists only in-frame clones, some missing. The V and J calls and clone size are taken from that table; D and trimming were inferred from the DNA. The sample contains 200,000 to 250,000 clones, 80% to 90% of which appear only once.

Sequencing input: PBMCs or T cells enriched from blood (not recorded which). This TCR derives from a woman in her late teens or twenties in a cohort exposed to, infected with or recovered from COVID-19 (not recorded which). The chain joins TRBV19 to TRBJ1-5; perhaps TRBD1 as D (6 bases). The CDR3 loop is CASNQGWLQPQHF. CDR3 in DNA: TGTGCCAGTAATCAGGGGTGGCTTCAGCCCCAGCATTTT.